The clone carrying this T cell receptor (beta chain) was seen at least ten times. Its target is not known. The sample comes from a study of breast tumors, draining lymph nodes, adjacent tissues. Study-level findings and limits: Tumors had less TCR diversity than lymph nodes, more than nontumor tissue. That most tumor T cells come from lymph nodes remained unproven. Data fit most tumor T cells coming from lymph node, expanding in tumor.

TCRdb reanalysed the multiplex PCR reads using MiXCR and keeps one entry per CDR3 protein. Of approximately 230,000 distinct CDR3 sequences in the sample, 30% to 35% were seen once. The CDR3 covers 15 residues. V lost 6 bases to trimming and J lost 0 bases, with 11 bases between them. Germline-derived CDR1 and CDR2 are LNHDA and SQIVND (reference sequence). Axillary draining lymph nodes of breast cancer patients supplied the node samples. The source material was axillary lymph node tissue. The gene calls are TRBV19 and TRBJ2-2, with D perhaps TRBD1 (6 bases). The sequence was obtained from a female donor with breast cancer. Some clones in this sample may be carry-over from other donors' samples. CDR3 nucleotides: TGTGCCAGTAGCCCGGGACATTCGAACACCGGGGAGCTGTTTTTT. Residues: CASSPGHSNTGELFF.